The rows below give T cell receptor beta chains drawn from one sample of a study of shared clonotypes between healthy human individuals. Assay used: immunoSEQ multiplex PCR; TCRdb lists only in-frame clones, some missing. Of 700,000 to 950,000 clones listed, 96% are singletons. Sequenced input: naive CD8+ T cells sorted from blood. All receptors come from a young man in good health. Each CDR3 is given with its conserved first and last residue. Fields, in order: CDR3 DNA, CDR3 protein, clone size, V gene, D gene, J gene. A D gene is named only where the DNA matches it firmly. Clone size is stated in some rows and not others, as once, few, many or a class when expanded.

DNA: TGTGCCAGCAGTCACGGACTAGCGGGTACCTACGAGCAGTACTTC; CDR3: CASSHGLAGTYEQYF; size: -; V: TRBV27; D: TRBD2; J: TRBJ2-7
DNA: TGTGCCAGCAGCCCGATATGGGGCACTGAAGCTTTCTTT; CDR3: CASSPIWGTEAFF; size: -; V: TRBV11-2; D: -; J: TRBJ1-1
DNA: TGTGCCAGCAGCTTAGCGGGACAGGGGTTGGGGTATAGCAATCAGCCCCAGCATTTT; CDR3: CASSLAGQGLGYSNQPQHF; size: -; V: TRBV7-6; D: TRBD1; J: TRBJ1-5
DNA: TGTGCCAGCAGTTTACGGGACAGGATTACAGATACGCAGTATTTT; CDR3: CASSLRDRITDTQYF; size: -; V: TRBV27; D: TRBD1; J: TRBJ2-3
DNA: TGTGCCAGCAGCTTAGGGGAGCGGTCCGCTAGCACAGATACGCAGTATTTT; CDR3: CASSLGERSASTDTQYF; size: -; V: TRBV7-9; D: -; J: TRBJ2-3
DNA: TGTGCCAGTAGTACCAGCGTAGGAGGCACAGATACGCAGTATTTT; CDR3: CASSTSVGGTDTQYF; size: -; V: TRBV19; D: -; J: TRBJ2-3
DNA: TGTGCCAGCAGCCTCGAGGGAGGGCTGGATACGCAGTATTTT; CDR3: CASSLEGGLDTQYF; size: -; V: TRBV9; D: TRBD2; J: TRBJ2-3
DNA: TGTGCCAGCAGTTCGGCCGGAGAGACCCAGTACTTC; CDR3: CASSSAGETQYF; size: -; V: TRBV6-5; D: -; J: TRBJ2-5
DNA: TGCGCCAGCAGCCAAGGGCAGGGGGCGAATCAGCCCCAGCATTTT; CDR3: CASSQGQGANQPQHF; size: -; V: TRBV4-1; D: TRBD1; J: TRBJ1-5
DNA: TGTGCCAGCAGTGAAAGGGCAGGGGCCGACGAGCAGTACTTC; CDR3: CASSERAGADEQYF; size: once; V: TRBV6-1; D: -; J: TRBJ2-7
DNA: TGTGCCTGGAGTGTTGGTCTCATGAACACTGAAGCTTTCTTT; CDR3: CAWSVGLMNTEAFF; size: -; V: TRBV30; D: -; J: TRBJ1-1
DNA: TGTGCCAGCAGTATTACTAGCGAGGCGCAGTATTTT; CDR3: CASSITSEAQYF; size: -; V: TRBV27; D: TRBD2; J: TRBJ2-3
DNA: TGTGCCAGCAGTTCCAGTGCGAACACCGGGGAGCTGTTTTTT; CDR3: CASSSSANTGELFF; size: -; V: TRBV2; D: -; J: TRBJ2-2
DNA: TGTGCCAGCAGCTCCGAAGCAGGGGCGCGCGGCTATGGCTACACCTTC; CDR3: CASSSEAGARGYGYTF; size: -; V: TRBV7-6; D: -; J: TRBJ1-2
DNA: TGTGCCAGCGCAGAAACCCCCGGACAGCAAGAGACCCAGTACTTC; CDR3: CASAETPGQQETQYF; size: -; V: TRBV27; D: -; J: TRBJ2-5
DNA: TGTGCCAGCAGCCAAGGGGGACAGATGAATGAAGCTTTCTTT; CDR3: CASSQGGQMNEAFF; size: -; V: TRBV7-2; D: TRBD1; J: TRBJ1-1
DNA: TGTGCCAGCAGCACCTGGGAGAGCACTGAAGCTTTCTTT; CDR3: CASSTWESTEAFF; size: -; V: TRBV11-2; D: -; J: TRBJ1-1
DNA: TGTGCCAGCAGTTTTCTCAGGGACCCCTACGAGCAGTACTTC; CDR3: CASSFLRDPYEQYF; size: -; V: TRBV28; D: -; J: TRBJ2-7
DNA: TGTGCCAGCAGCCCAGCTCGAGGGGGGCGGAACGAGCAGTACTTC; CDR3: CASSPARGGRNEQYF; size: -; V: TRBV14; D: -; J: TRBJ2-7
DNA: TGTGCCAGCAGCCCCGGGCCCTCCTACAATGAGCAGTTCTTC; CDR3: CASSPGPSYNEQFF; size: -; V: TRBV6-4; D: -; J: TRBJ2-1
DNA: TGTGCCAGCAGCACCCGGGACACCAGGGACTATGGCTACACCTTC; CDR3: CASSTRDTRDYGYTF; size: -; V: TRBV11-2; D: -; J: TRBJ1-2
DNA: TGTGCCAGCAGCTTGTTTGGGGAGGGCAATCAGCCCCAGCATTTT; CDR3: CASSLFGEGNQPQHF; size: -; V: TRBV5-4; D: -; J: TRBJ1-5
DNA: TGTGCCAGCAGTGAATTGGTTCCGGCCTCCTACGAGCAGTACTTC; CDR3: CASSELVPASYEQYF; size: -; V: TRBV2; D: -; J: TRBJ2-7
DNA: TGCGCCAGCAGCCAAAACCCGACACCGACATACAATGAGCAGTTCTTC; CDR3: CASSQNPTPTYNEQFF; size: -; V: TRBV4-3; D: -; J: TRBJ2-1
DNA: TGTGCCAGCAGCACCCGTAGCGGGGAGCTGTTTTTT; CDR3: CASSTRSGELFF; size: -; V: TRBV9; D: -; J: TRBJ2-2
DNA: TGTGCCAGCAGCGACGGCAGGGGAAACTCCTACGAGCAGTACTTC; CDR3: CASSDGRGNSYEQYF; size: few; V: TRBV9; D: -; J: TRBJ2-7
DNA: TGTGCCAGCAGCCAAGAAATCCCGGGCCCCTACAATGAGCAGTTCTTC; CDR3: CASSQEIPGPYNEQFF; size: -; V: TRBV14; D: -; J: TRBJ2-1
DNA: TGTGCCAGCAGCTTCACAGGCCTCTTCCCAACTAGCACAGATACGCAGTATTTT; CDR3: CASSFTGLFPTSTDTQYF; size: -; V: TRBV5-6; D: -; J: TRBJ2-3
DNA: TGCGCCAGCAGCCAAGCTTTCCTAGCGGGAGGCCTTTCCGGCACCGGGGAGCTGTTTTTT; CDR3: CASSQAFLAGGLSGTGELFF; size: -; V: TRBV4-3; D: TRBD2; J: TRBJ2-2
DNA: TGTGCCAGCAGCTTCGCGGGGGAGTCCTACGAGCAGTACTTC; CDR3: CASSFAGESYEQYF; size: -; V: TRBV7-6; D: TRBD2; J: TRBJ2-7
DNA: TGTGCCAGCAGTCCCGGACCGCCGCCCAACGAGCAGTACTTC; CDR3: CASSPGPPPNEQYF; size: -; V: TRBV6-6; D: -; J: TRBJ2-7
DNA: TGTGCCAGCAGCCCTCGAGGGGAAAGTCAATCTGAGCAGTTCTTC; CDR3: CASSPRGESQSEQFF; size: once; V: TRBV13; D: -; J: TRBJ2-1
DNA: TGTGCCACCAGCACCGACAGGCCCACCTACGAGCAGTACTTC; CDR3: CATSTDRPTYEQYF; size: -; V: TRBV15; D: -; J: TRBJ2-7
DNA: TGTGCCAGCAGCTTACCCTCGACTCTATACGAGCAGTACTTC; CDR3: CASSLPSTLYEQYF; size: -; V: TRBV7-9; D: -; J: TRBJ2-7
DNA: TGTGCCAGCAGCTTAGGAGCGGAACAGGGGATAGGAACTGAAGCTTTCTTT; CDR3: CASSLGAEQGIGTEAFF; size: -; V: TRBV7-9; D: TRBD1; J: TRBJ1-1
DNA: TGTGCCAGCAGCTTAAGCTCCATCCGGGACTCCGGACGCGAGCAGTACTTC; CDR3: CASSLSSIRDSGREQYF; size: -; V: TRBV7-8; D: -; J: TRBJ2-7
DNA: TGCAGCGCCATACTAGCGGGAGGGGGATCTAGCACAGATACGCAGTATTTT; CDR3: CSAILAGGGSSTDTQYF; size: -; V: TRBV29-1; D: TRBD2; J: TRBJ2-3
DNA: TGTGCCACCAGCAGAGATCAAAGACACAAGAACACCGGGGAGCTGTTTTTT; CDR3: CATSRDQRHKNTGELFF; size: -; V: TRBV15; D: -; J: TRBJ2-2
DNA: TGTGCCAGCAGCTTGGCCGATATGGGTGAAGCTTTCTTT; CDR3: CASSLADMGEAFF; size: -; V: TRBV5-4; D: -; J: TRBJ1-1
DNA: TGCAGCGTGAATACAGGGAAGAACTATGGCTACACCTTC; CDR3: CSVNTGKNYGYTF; size: -; V: TRBV29-1; D: -; J: TRBJ1-2
DNA: TGTGCCAGCAGCCCAACCCGGGACCTCCTCTCCTACAATGAGCAGTTCTTC; CDR3: CASSPTRDLLSYNEQFF; size: -; V: TRBV9; D: -; J: TRBJ2-1
DNA: TGTGCCAGTAGTATGACGGTTGACAGGTATAATGAAAAACTGTTTTTT; CDR3: CASSMTVDRYNEKLFF; size: -; V: TRBV19; D: -; J: TRBJ1-4
DNA: TGTGCCAGCAGTTTATTTCAGGGGGCGTACGAGCAGTACTTC; CDR3: CASSLFQGAYEQYF; size: once; V: TRBV27; D: TRBD1; J: TRBJ2-7
DNA: TGTGCCAGCAGTTCCGGGACCGGGCCATACGAGCAGTACTTC; CDR3: CASSSGTGPYEQYF; size: -; V: TRBV2; D: -; J: TRBJ2-7
DNA: TGTGCCAGCAGCCAAGGGGACAGCGGCTCTGGAAACACCATATATTTT; CDR3: CASSQGDSGSGNTIYF; size: -; V: TRBV14; D: TRBD1; J: TRBJ1-3
DNA: TGCAGCGTTCTGGGGGCGGACTACAATGAGCAGTTCTTC; CDR3: CSVLGADYNEQFF; size: -; V: TRBV29-1; D: -; J: TRBJ2-1
DNA: TGTGCCAGCAGCTACTTTAGCGGTATTTACAATGAGCAGTTCTTC; CDR3: CASSYFSGIYNEQFF; size: -; V: TRBV7-8; D: -; J: TRBJ2-1
DNA: TGTGCCAGCAGCCACGGTAACTCCTTCGTTGGGGAGCTGTTTTTT; CDR3: CASSHGNSFVGELFF; size: -; V: TRBV5-4; D: -; J: TRBJ2-2
DNA: TGTGCCAGCAGTTTGGGCCCCCGGGGCATTCAGTACTTC; CDR3: CASSLGPRGIQYF; size: -; V: TRBV27; D: -; J: TRBJ2-4
DNA: TGTGCCAGCAGTGATTTACGGGACACCTCCTACGAGCAGTACTTC; CDR3: CASSDLRDTSYEQYF; size: -; V: TRBV2; D: -; J: TRBJ2-7